This TCR beta chain stems from a study of T-cell memory formation after mild COVID-19. Points from the study as a whole: CD4+ contracting clones lay mainly in CM and EM, CD8+ ones in EMRA. The study detected some responding clones in pre-infection memory, suggesting cross-reactive memory joined. Whereas later expanders leaned CD4+, clones contracting day 15 to 85 showed a balanced CD4/CD8 makeup.

This clonotype was found a few times. Its antigen is not identified. V lost 0 bases and J 8 bases, leaving 11 bases between the germline ends. Germline V gene data show CDR1 as MNHEY and CDR2 as SVGAGI. The CDR3 sequence is 15 residues long. A 5'RACE reaction primed in the constant segment made cDNA libraries of TCR alpha and TCR beta, and these carried sample barcodes and UMIs. TCRdb reprocessed the 5' RACE reads via MiXCR and lists one record per CDR3 protein. The table has over 300,000 distinct CDR3 sequences, roughly 20% seen once. This sequence was found in a man between 18 and 35 years old who had mild COVID-19 (a few samples of this study predate the infection). Cell type and time point are not known. The chain couples TRBV6-5 to TRBJ1-6; D is unresolved. Sequenced: PBMCs or a T cell subset sorted from them (not recorded which). The CDR3, as DNA: TGTGCCAGCAGTTACTCGATGCCGACTGATTCACCCCTCCACTTT. Translating it yields CASSYSMPTDSPLHF.